The sequence of this T cell receptor beta chain was determined in a study of early T cells in non-severe SARS-CoV-2 infection. Overall study: Sequenced material consisted of bulk RNA (from unsorted whole blood), and chains were unpaired.

The V and J ends lost 3 bases and 2 bases, in that order; junction bases with no gene match: 5. The CDR3 extends over 15 amino acids. Germline CDR1 reads SGHRS; CDR2 reads YFSETQ. The study, taken as a whole, reports: Lookups in VDJdb leaned toward anti-spike CD8 responses and missed private and CD4 specificities.

Each cDNA molecule carried a unique molecular identifier. TCRdb reprocessed the 5' RACE reads via MiXCR and lists one record per CDR3 protein. The sample holds more than 95,000 distinct CDR3 sequences, 9.5% to 11% seen once. About this clonotype itself: The antigen remains unidentified.

This specimen was whole blood, taken at baseline. The chain links TRBV5-1 to TRBJ2-7; 10 positions match TRBD2. This receptor was identified in an adult who was a healthcare worker with PCR-confirmed SARS-CoV-2 infection or an uninfected control (not recorded which). The CDR3 loop reads CASSSTSGAAYEQYF. CDR3 nucleotides: TGCGCCAGCAGCTCAACTAGCGGGGCAGCCTACGAGCAGTACTTC.